This T cell receptor (beta chain) derives from a study of identical twins. Whole-study results and caveats: For out-of-frame beta sequences, excess twin sharing was weaker. Fewer insertions marked abundant cord blood beta clonotypes; young adult naive trended weakly, memory not at all.

TCRdb re-called the 5' RACE reads with MiXCR, one entry per CDR3 protein. Among 450,000 to 600,000 distinct CDR3 sequences listed, 20% to 25% were seen once. This clonotype was seen a handful of times. The antigen remains undetermined. This CDR3 comprises 13 residues. The germline CDR1 and CDR2 sequences are MNHEY and SVGEGT. The ends were cut back, 8 bases at V and 4 bases at J, with 11 bases in the middle. Separately, the same data were catalogued under a study of yellow fever vaccine responses in identical twins.

This chain connects TRBV6-2 or TRBV6-3 to TRBJ2-2; D possibly corresponds to TRBD2 (6 bases). Sample: CD4+ T cells sorted from blood. The clonotype was recovered from a woman younger than 35 in good health. CDR3 nucleotide sequence: TGTGCCAGCGGGGGGAACCCCACCGGGGAGCTGTTTTTT. Its protein is CASGGNPTGELFF.